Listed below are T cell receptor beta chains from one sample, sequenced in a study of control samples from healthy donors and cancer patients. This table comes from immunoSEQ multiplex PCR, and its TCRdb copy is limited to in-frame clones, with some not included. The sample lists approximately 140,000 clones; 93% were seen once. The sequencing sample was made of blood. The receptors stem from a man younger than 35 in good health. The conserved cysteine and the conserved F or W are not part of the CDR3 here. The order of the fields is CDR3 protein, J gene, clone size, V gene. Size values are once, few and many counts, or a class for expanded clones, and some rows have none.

ASSANTEAF | TRBJ1-1 | - | TRBV28
SVEDGIGVDTQY | TRBJ2-3 | - | TRBV29-1
AWSVSGSEQY | TRBJ2-7 | - | TRBV30
ASSSEVVNTEAF | TRBJ1-1 | - | TRBV5-1
ASSPYAGRVYGYT | TRBJ1-2 | - | TRBV13
ASSRGHSNQPQH | TRBJ1-5 | - | TRBV28
AWSSDSSGNTIY | TRBJ1-3 | - | TRBV30
ASATSGQETQY | TRBJ2-5 | - | TRBV5-6
ATSGASGKETQY | TRBJ2-5 | - | TRBV24-1
ASSQGILTGGLFGANVLT | TRBJ2-6 | - | TRBV4-2
ASSPGYEQY | TRBJ2-7 | - | TRBV28
ASSLGTEQETQY | TRBJ2-5 | - | TRBV7-2
ASSLPNQETQY | TRBJ2-5 | - | TRBV7-9
ASSLNPGTGGNIQY | TRBJ2-4 | - | TRBV11-1
ASSGQGGTDTQY | TRBJ2-3 | - | TRBV9
ASSNGLGEYEQY | TRBJ2-7 | - | TRBV7-2
ASRPPPRYSNQPQH | TRBJ1-5 | - | TRBV28
ASSLGPGEYGYT | TRBJ1-2 | - | TRBV5-1
ASSPPVGTYNEQF | TRBJ2-1 | - | TRBV3-1/TRBV3-2
ATGSGSNHEQY | TRBJ2-7 | - | TRBV13
AWREEGVRTFLANYGYT | TRBJ1-2 | few | TRBV30
ASSQTGPNYGYT | TRBJ1-2 | - | TRBV19
ATSGAGGGETQY | TRBJ2-5 | - | TRBV24-1
AIAPWRVMDTEAF | TRBJ1-1 | once | TRBV6-6
ASSQGLAYEQY | TRBJ2-7 | - | TRBV4-2
ASSIVSGREQY | TRBJ2-7 | - | TRBV19
ATSRDVRNSPLH | TRBJ1-6 | - | TRBV15
ASSLPRDCWHCYT | TRBJ1-2 | - | TRBV14
ASSRMTGRNTEAF | TRBJ1-1 | - | TRBV18
ASSSGQGIMNTEAF | TRBJ1-1 | - | TRBV6-4
ASSSTSTPEQF | TRBJ2-1 | - | TRBV12-3/TRBV12-4
ASSYGRTNTEAF | TRBJ1-1 | - | TRBV6-2/TRBV6-3
ASSLSGTGVSGNTIY | TRBJ1-3 | - | TRBV5-6
ASSDDGQDNSPLH | TRBJ1-6 | - | TRBV6-1
ATSTGNSEKLF | TRBJ1-4 | - | TRBV15
ASSDSPYSNQPQH | TRBJ1-5 | - | TRBV6-5
ASSSGRTMYNEQF | TRBJ2-1 | - | TRBV7-8
ASSLEQNTEAF | TRBJ1-1 | - | TRBV11-2
ASSLSSATVGYT | TRBJ1-2 | once | TRBV27
ASSLEAGSRVETQY | TRBJ2-5 | - | TRBV7-2
ATSLGMGDGEKLF | TRBJ1-4 | - | TRBV15
ASSLVAGEYEQF | TRBJ2-1 | - | TRBV5-4
ASSLAGTGGYEQY | TRBJ2-7 | - | TRBV7-2
ASSEGILNYGYT | TRBJ1-2 | - | TRBV6-1
ASSRPGTGIGTEAF | TRBJ1-1 | - | TRBV5-4
ASSAPVGGQSRSNYGYT | TRBJ1-2 | - | TRBV6-1
ASSQDRAGNSPLH | TRBJ1-6 | once | TRBV4-3
ASSTISQGGDQPQH | TRBJ1-5 | - | TRBV6-6
AWSPSGDAEAF | TRBJ1-1 | - | TRBV30
ATKGLDNQPQH | TRBJ1-5 | - | TRBV19
ASSGQGSAEAF | TRBJ1-1 | - | TRBV27
ASSLETGQTYEQY | TRBJ2-7 | - | TRBV5-1